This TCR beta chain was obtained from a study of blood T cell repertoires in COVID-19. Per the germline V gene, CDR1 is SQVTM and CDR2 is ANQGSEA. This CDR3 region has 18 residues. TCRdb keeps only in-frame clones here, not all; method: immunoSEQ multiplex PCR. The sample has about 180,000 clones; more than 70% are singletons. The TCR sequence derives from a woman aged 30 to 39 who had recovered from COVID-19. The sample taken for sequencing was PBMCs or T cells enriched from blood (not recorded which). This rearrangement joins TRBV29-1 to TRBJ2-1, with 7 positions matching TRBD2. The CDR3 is CTIQRGAGTPSSYNEQFF. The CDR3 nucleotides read TGCACCATTCAACGGGGAGCGGGGACTCCCAGCTCCTACAATGAGCAGTTCTTC.